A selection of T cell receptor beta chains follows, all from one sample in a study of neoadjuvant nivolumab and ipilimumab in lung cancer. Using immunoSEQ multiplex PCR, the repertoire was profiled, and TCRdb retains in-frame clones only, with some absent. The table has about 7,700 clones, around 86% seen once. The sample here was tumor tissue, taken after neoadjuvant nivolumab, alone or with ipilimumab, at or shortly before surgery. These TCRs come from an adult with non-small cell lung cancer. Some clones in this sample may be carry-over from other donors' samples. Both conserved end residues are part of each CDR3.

CASSEAPGQGADEQYF TRBJ2-7 TRBV6-1
CASSSLSTSYEQYF TRBJ2-7 TRBV27
CASSQERGGPGDTQYF TRBJ2-3 TRBV4-1
CASSSHRGDTQYF TRBJ2-3 TRBV6-6
CASSPPGRGGADTQYF TRBJ2-3 TRBV18
CASSREENQPQHF TRBJ1-5 TRBV18
CASSESGSNTIYF TRBJ1-3 TRBV6-1
CASSPGQREGYTF TRBJ1-2 TRBV4-2
CATSRWNQPQHF TRBJ1-5 TRBV15
CAISESTRNTEAFF TRBJ1-1 TRBV10-3
CSVRTGTTTDTQYF TRBJ2-3 TRBV29-1